Shown below are 10 T cell receptor beta chains from a single sample sequenced in a study of blood T cell repertoires in COVID-19. The table came from immunoSEQ multiplex PCR; TCRdb's copy has only in-frame clones and leaves some out. The data contain about 140,000 clones, about 87% of them singletons. The sequenced sample was peripheral blood. The receptor set was obtained from a human donor in a cohort sampled during active COVID-19.

The chain has TRBV25-1 and TRBJ1-1; D possibly corresponds to TRBD1 (6 bases). V was shortened by 6 bases and J by 4 bases, with 12 bases between the two germline ends. The CDR3 has 13 amino acids. Per the germline V gene, CDR1 is MGHDK and CDR2 is SYGVNS. The CDR3 protein is CASRGARGTEAFF. DNA for the CDR3: TGTGCCAGCAGGGGGGCTAGGGGCACTGAAGCTTTCTTT. The complete variable domain, with remaining parts taken from reference TRBV25-1 and TRBJ1-1, reads EADIYQTPRYLVIGTGKKITLECSQTMGHDKMYWYQQDPGMELHLIHYSYGVNSTEKGDLSSESTVSRIRTEHFPLTLESARPSHTSQYLCASRGARGTEAFFGQGTRLTVV.

The table lists this clone with a count of one. This rearrangement joins TRBV5-4 to TRBJ2-3, with D uncertain. The CDR3 covers 13 residues. Germline lookup yields CDR1 SGHNT and CDR2 YYREEE (reference sequence). The V gene lost 0 bases and the J gene lost 6 bases, with 8 bases spanning the gap. DNA of the CDR3: TGTGCCAGCAGCTTGGAGGCAGCGGATACGCAGTATTTT. It codes for CASSLEAADTQYF.

V is TRBV5-1 and J is TRBJ2-7; TRBD1 matches at 11 bases. With V trimmed by 0 bases and J by 2 bases, 10 bases remained unmatched. CDR1 SGHRS and CDR2 YFSETQ come from the germline V gene. CDR3 length: 18 residues. The CDR3 loop is CASSLALSGQGAAYEQYF. The CDR3 DNA is TGCGCCAGCAGCTTGGCCCTCAGCGGACAGGGGGCAGCCTACGAGCAGTACTTC.

This clone was observed a handful of times. V and J are TRBV2 and TRBJ2-5; the match to TRBD1 covers 11 bases. J lost 7 bases, V lost 2 bases, and 9 bases had no gene match. This CDR3 is built from 16 residues. Germline V gene data show CDR1 as SNHLY and CDR2 as FYNNEI. In nucleotides, the CDR3 is TGTGCCAGCAGTGAAAGGACAGGGGGCGGCGAACGGACCCAGTACTTC. Translation gives CASSERTGGGERTQYF.

A few counts support this clone. V and J are TRBV11-2 and TRBJ2-2; 7 bases match TRBD2. CDR1 SGHAT and CDR2 FQNNGV come from the germline V gene. V shed 5 bases, J shed 5 bases, and the junction held 8 bases outside the gene matches. The CDR3 has 15 residues. The CDR3 reads CASSALREVTGELFF. The CDR3 nucleotides are TGTGCCAGCAGCGCCCTCCGGGAGGTAACCGGGGAGCTGTTTTTT.

The rearrangement joins TRBV24-1 to TRBJ2-2; TRBD1 agrees at 9 bases. Germline CDR1 and CDR2: KGHDR and SFDVKD. The CDR3 extends over 16 amino acids. Trimming cost V 5 bases and J 1 base; bases outside gene matches: 4. CDR3 bases: TGTGCCACCAGTGCCCCGGGACAGGGGAACACCGGGGAGCTGTTTTTT. Translation: CATSAPGQGNTGELFF.

The V call is TRBV6-1, the J call TRBJ2-7; the D gene is possibly TRBD1 (5 bases). The V end was cut by 2 bases, the J end by 2 bases, with 7 bases between. This CDR3 has 13 residues. CDR1 is MNHNS and CDR2 is SASEGT in the germline V gene. The CDR3 loop is CASSEQTAYEQYV. CDR3 nucleotides: TGTGCCAGCAGTGAACAGACAGCCTACGAGCAGTACGTC.

This CDR3 reads CASSPGGQQPQHF. In DNA, the CDR3 is TGTGCCAGCTCACCAGGGGGCCAACAGCCCCAGCATTTT. The chain links TRBV18 to TRBJ1-5, with D possibly matching TRBD1 (6 bases). The CDR3 spans 13 residues. CDR1 KGHSH and CDR2 LQKENI come from the germline V gene. V lost 2 bases to trimming and J lost 7 bases, with 9 bases between them. The whole variable domain, remainder taken from reference TRBV18 and TRBJ1-5, is NAGVMQNPRHLVRRRGQEARLRCSPMKGHSHVYWYRQLPEEGLKFMVYLQKENIIDESGMPKERFSAEFPKEGPSILRIQQVVRGDSAAYFCASSPGGQQPQHFGDGTRLSIL.

The chain carries TRBV11-2 and TRBJ2-3; no clear D gene. V lost 5 bases and J 5 bases, leaving 5 bases between the germline ends. The CDR3 loop spans 11 amino acids. CDR1 is SGHAT, CDR2 FQNNGV, per germline. The CDR3 coding sequence is TGTGCCAGCAGCCAGAAAGATACGCAGTATTTT. Amino acids: CASSQKDTQYF.

The chain links TRBV11-2 to TRBJ2-1; 12 bases are a match to TRBD2. The CDR3 consists of 16 residues. V lost 1 base to trimming and J lost 9 bases; unmatched junction nucleotides: 7. Germline CDR1 SGHAT, CDR2 FQNNGV. The CDR3 DNA reads TGTGCCAGCAGCTTAGTTTCGTCACTAGCGGGAGGTGAGCAGTTCTTC. Protein: CASSLVSSLAGGEQFF. Drawing the rest from reference TRBV11-2 and TRBJ2-1, the complete variable domain is EAGVAQSPRYKIIEKRQSVAFWCNPISGHATLYWYQQILGQGPKLLIQFQNNGVVDDSQLPKDRFSAERLKGVDSTLKIQPAKLEDSAVYLCASSLVSSLAGGEQFFGPGTRLTVL.